A single sample is the source of the 29 T cell receptor beta chains below, sequenced in a study of T cell responses to AZD1222 COVID-19 vaccine (dated by TCRdb to the early 2020s). To prepare the library, the immunoSEQ multiplex PCR assay was applied. TCRdb mirrors the immuneACCESS table, restricted to in-frame sequences. Some clones are absent from its copies; in checked studies, under half trace to an unresolved V gene, and the reason for the others is unknown. This sample is represented by about 96,000 clones; about 90% of them were singletons. The ten largest clonotypes hold approximately 5.2% of the sample. In the paper's terms, the time point label means: baseline before first vaccination. The treatment or condition label on this specimen signifies: meningococcal conjugate vaccine given as trial control. This material consisted of peripheral blood, taken on day 0 of MenACWY control vaccination. These receptors all stem from an adult in good health.

The chain recombines TRBV6-2 or TRBV6-3 with TRBJ2-5; 10 nucleotides agree with TRBD2. V was pared by 0 bases and J by 2 bases, with 12 bases of the junction left unmatched. Germline CDR1 is MNHEY and CDR2 is SVGEGT. The CDR3 totals 19 residues. CDR3 nucleotide sequence: TGTGCCAGCAGTTACTCGATCCCCCCACTAGCGGGATTACAAGAGACCCAGTACTTC. This encodes CASSYSIPPLAGLQETQYF.

The rearrangement links TRBV5-4 to TRBJ2-3; TRBD2 matches 12 bases. This CDR3 has 18 amino acids. J lost 1 base, V lost 2 bases, and 8 bases had no gene match. Germline V gene data show CDR1 as SGHNT and CDR2 as YYREEE (reference sequence). CDR3 DNA sequence: TGTGCCAGCAGCTTAACTAGCGGGGGGTCCCTTCGCACAGATACGCAGTATTTT. It yields the protein CASSLTSGGSLRTDTQYF.

This rearrangement joins TRBV24-1 to TRBJ2-3, with 7 bases aligning to TRBD1. CDR1 and CDR2 (germline): KGHDR, SFDVKD. Trimming at V came to 4 bases and at J to 2 bases, leaving 8 bases not matched to a gene. CDR3 length equals 16 residues. The CDR3 region is CATSDPTGKYTDTQYF. In DNA, the CDR3 is TGTGCCACCAGTGACCCGACAGGGAAATACACAGATACGCAGTATTTT.

The chain joins TRBV6-5 to TRBJ1-4; perhaps TRBD1 as D (5 bases). The CDR3 has 13 amino acids. Germline V gives CDR1 MNHEY, CDR2 SVGAGI. V was pared by 4 bases and J by 7 bases, with 10 bases between. The CDR3 DNA sequence: TGTGCCAGCAGTTCAGGGTCGGGTGAAAAACTGTTTTTT. Protein sequence: CASSSGSGEKLFF.

This chain connects TRBV9 to TRBJ1-1; weak D call: TRBD1 (6 bases). The V gene lost 3 bases and the J gene lost 0 bases, with 12 bases spanning the gap. The CDR3 loop spans 15 amino acids. Germline lookup yields CDR1 SGDLS and CDR2 YYNGEE. CDR3 residues: CASSAATGLNTEAFF. The CDR3 nucleotides are TGTGCCAGCAGCGCAGCGACAGGTTTGAACACTGAAGCTTTCTTT.

The chain combines TRBV19 with TRBJ2-6; D is unclear. Trimming took off 4 bases at V and 2 bases at J, with 12 bases between the two ends. The germline V gene encodes CDR1 LNHDA and CDR2 SQIVND (reference sequence). The CDR3 is 16 residues long. The CDR3 loop reads CASSTTTSTGANVLTF. DNA for the CDR3: TGTGCCAGTAGTACCACGACCAGTACTGGGGCCAACGTCCTGACTTTC.

The rearrangement links TRBV29-1 to TRBJ2-3; D may match TRBD1 or TRBD2 (6 bases each). Trimming pared 4 bases from V and 0 bases from J, leaving 11 bases between. Germline V gene sequence: CDR1 SQVTM, CDR2 ANQGSEA. This CDR3 has 14 residues. The CDR3 region has the DNA TGCAGCGTTGGGAGGGGGGCGAGCACAGATACGCAGTATTTT. Protein sequence: CSVGRGASTDTQYF.

The chain has TRBV5-5 and TRBJ1-2; 7 bases are shared with TRBD1. In germline, CDR1 is SGHKS, CDR2 YYEKEE (reference sequence). J gave up 7 bases and V 3 bases, and 12 bases lay outside the gene matches. This CDR3 has 15 amino acids. DNA of the CDR3: TGTGCCAGCAGCTGGGGGAGACAGGGAGGGGCTGGCTACACCTTC. Protein: CASSWGRQGGAGYTF.

This chain links TRBV6-5 with TRBJ1-1; TRBD1 agrees at 8 bases. CDR1 and CDR2 from the germline V gene are MNHEY and SVGAGI. This CDR3 has 15 amino acids. Trimming removed 4 bases from V and 0 bases from J; junction bases left unmatched: 4. CDR3 amino acids: CASSSRTGLNTEAFF. DNA for the CDR3: TGTGCCAGCAGTTCTCGGACAGGGCTGAACACTGAAGCTTTCTTT.

The chain links TRBV19 to TRBJ2-7; TRBD1 aligns across 8 bases. The CDR3 extends over 11 amino acids. V was clipped by 9 bases and J by 5 bases; unmatched bases: 3. The germline CDR1 and CDR2 sequences are LNHDA and SQIVND (reference sequence). CDR3 sequence: CASRTGNEQYF. CDR3 in DNA: TGTGCCAGCAGGACAGGGAACGAGCAGTACTTC.

This clone has just a few counts. The chain recombines TRBV13 with TRBJ1-6, with D possibly being TRBD1 (5 bases). Germline V gives CDR1 PRHDT, CDR2 FYEKMQ (reference sequence). This CDR3 is built from 16 residues. Trimming took off 4 bases at V and 9 bases at J, with 19 bases between the two ends. CDR3 in DNA: TGTGCCAGCAGCTCTCACCCGGGACCCCCGTCTTCACCCCTCCACTTT. Its translation: CASSSHPGPPSSPLHF. The full variable domain, with the rest looked up from reference TRBV13 and TRBJ1-6, is AAGVIQSPRHLIKEKRETATLKCYPIPRHDTVYWYQQGPGQDPQFLISFYEKMQSDKGSIPDRFSAQQFSDYHSELNMSSLELGDSALYFCASSSHPGPPSSPLHFGNGTRLTVT.

The rearrangement joins TRBV11-2 to TRBJ2-2, with TRBD1 matching 8 bases. The CDR3 totals 15 residues. V gave up 5 bases and J gave up 6 bases; unmatched junction bases: 8. CDR1 is SGHAT and CDR2 is FQNNGV in the germline V gene. The CDR3 is CASSQRTGTAGELFF. CDR3 in DNA: TGTGCCAGCAGCCAGAGGACAGGGACTGCCGGGGAGCTGTTTTTT.

The J gene is TRBJ2-3, the V gene TRBV5-4; 12 bases map to TRBD2. J lost 4 bases, V lost 4 bases, and 4 bases had no gene match. Per germline, CDR1 SGHNT and CDR2 YYREEE (reference sequence). The CDR3 extends over 15 amino acids. DNA of the CDR3: TGTGCCAGCAGCCGGACTAGCGGGGTGCCAGATACGCAGTATTTT. Protein product: CASSRTSGVPDTQYF. Filled out from reference TRBV5-4 and TRBJ2-3, the complete variable domain reads ETGVTQSPTHLIKTRGQQVTLRCSSQSGHNTVSWYQQALGQGPQFIFQYYREEENGRGNFPPRFSGLQFPNYSSELNVNALELDDSALYLCASSRTSGVPDTQYFGPGTRLTVL.

The chain carries TRBV7-8 and TRBJ2-5; 13 bases fit TRBD2. The germline V gene encodes CDR1 SGHVS and CDR2 FQNEAQ. This CDR3 is built from 15 residues. Trimming removed 5 bases from V and 5 bases from J; junction bases left unmatched: 5. The CDR3 spells CASSRTSGGWETQYF. The DNA for the CDR3 is TGTGCCAGCAGCCGGACTAGCGGGGGCTGGGAGACCCAGTACTTC.

The V and J genes are TRBV27 and TRBJ2-5; 7 bases agree with TRBD1. The J segment lost 4 bases and the V segment lost 5 bases, leaving 13 bases of the junction unmatched. The CDR3 covers 16 residues. Germline values: CDR1 MNHEY, CDR2 SMNVEV (reference sequence). The CDR3 sequence: CASSPGQVGGVETQYF. The CDR3, as DNA: TGTGCCAGCAGTCCAGGACAGGTAGGGGGAGTAGAGACCCAGTACTTC.

The rearrangement joins TRBV3-1 (or the pseudogene TRBV3-2) to TRBJ2-4; 9 bases fit TRBD2. The CDR3 length is 14 residues. V was pared by 3 bases and J by 7 bases, with 4 bases of the junction left unmatched. Germline lookup yields CDR1 LGHDT and CDR2 YNNKEL (reference sequence). CDR3 in amino acids: CASSHPAGGNIQYF. The CDR3 DNA is TGTGCCAGCAGCCACCCAGCGGGAGGCAACATTCAGTACTTC.

The chain is built from TRBV5-1 and TRBJ2-2; 8 bases line up with TRBD1. CDR1 is SGHRS and CDR2 is YFSETQ in the germline V gene. The CDR3 runs 14 residues. V was clipped by 7 bases and J by 1 base; unmatched bases: 3. The CDR3 DNA follows: TGCGCCAGCGCCGGGACAGGGAACACCGGGGAGCTGTTTTTT. Amino acids: CASAGTGNTGELFF. The whole variable domain, remainder taken from reference TRBV5-1 and TRBJ2-2, is KAGVTQTPRYLIKTRGQQVTLSCSPISGHRSVSWYQQTPGQGLQFLFEYFSETQRNKGNFPGRFSGRQFSNSRSEMNVSTLELGDSALYLCASAGTGNTGELFFGEGSRLTVL.

The chain links TRBV6-6 to TRBJ2-7; TRBD2 aligns across 9 bases. The CDR3 runs 13 residues. CDR1 is MNHNY and CDR2 is SVGAGI in the germline V gene (reference sequence). Unmatched junction bases numbered 1, after V lost 4 bases and J lost 3 bases. The CDR3 is CASSSSGNYEQYF. DNA of the CDR3: TGTGCCAGCAGTTCTAGCGGGAACTACGAGCAGTACTTC.

The J gene is TRBJ1-5, the V gene TRBV19, with TRBD1 as a possible D gene (5 bases). Germline V lookup: CDR1 LNHDA, CDR2 SQIVND (reference sequence). V gave up 6 bases and J gave up 2 bases, with 23 bases separating them. This CDR3 is 18 amino acids long. CDR3: CASSSTVGSGTRNQPQHF. The CDR3 DNA sequence: TGTGCCAGTAGCTCAACCGTCGGCTCCGGGACGCGCAATCAGCCCCAGCATTTT. Full variable domain (outside the CDR3, taken from reference TRBV19 and TRBJ1-5): DGGITQSPKYLFRKEGQNVTLSCEQNLNHDAMYWYRQDPGQGLRLIYYSQIVNDFQKGDIAEGYSVSREKKESFPLTVTSAQKNPTAFYLCASSSTVGSGTRNQPQHFGDGTRLSIL.

The genes are TRBV24-1 and TRBJ2-5; 9 bases map to TRBD1. The CDR3 runs to 14 residues. Germline CDR1 reads KGHDR; CDR2 reads SFDVKD. V lost 7 bases to trimming and J lost 4 bases; unmatched junction nucleotides: 6. CDR3 amino acids: CATSPGQGIETQYF. The CDR3 DNA reads TGTGCCACCAGCCCGGGACAGGGAATAGAGACCCAGTACTTC.

The chain uses TRBV21-1 and TRBJ1-1. TRBV21-1 is labeled a pseudogene. The CDR3 consists of 16 residues. CDR3 bases: TGTGCCAGCAGCCCCGAAGGGGGGAATAGAAACACTGAAGCTTTCTTT. It codes for CASSPEGGNRNTEAFF.

The V gene is TRBV24-1, the J gene TRBJ2-1; possibly TRBD1 or TRBD2 for D (5 bases each). V lost 3 bases, J lost 2 bases, and 13 bases lay in between. This CDR3 has 16 residues. Germline assignment: CDR1 KGHDR and CDR2 SFDVKD. The CDR3 region is CATSDPTRGPYNEQFF. CDR3 in DNA: TGTGCCACCAGTGATCCCACTAGGGGCCCCTACAATGAGCAGTTCTTC.

The V and J genes are TRBV27 and TRBJ1-1, with a possible D match to TRBD1 (5 bases). CDR3 length: 15 amino acids. CDR1 is MNHEY, CDR2 SMNVEV, per germline (reference sequence). Trimming took 4 bases from V and 3 from J, leaving 15 bases between them. CDR3 protein: CASSSSGLGDTEAFF. The CDR3 nucleotides read TGTGCCAGCAGTTCTTCAGGGCTGGGAGACACTGAAGCTTTCTTT.

On this clone itself: Germline is not matched at one junction end, which may reflect a read error. The V gene is TRBV19, the J gene TRBJ2-7; tentative D call: TRBD2 (5 bases). Germline V gene data show CDR1 as LNHDA and CDR2 as SQIVND (reference sequence). This CDR3 is built from 15 residues. CDR3 DNA sequence: TGTGCCAGTACTATAAGGGTCGGTGGGAGCTACGAGCAGTACTTC. The encoded protein is CASTIRVGGSYEQYF.

The genes are TRBV21-1 and TRBJ2-4; TRBD2 was called by the table and not checked on the DNA. TRBV21-1 is assigned pseudogene status. There are 17 residues in the CDR3. The chain's CDR3 is CASSKGDEGLAKNIQYF. In DNA, the CDR3 is TGTGCCAGCAGCAAAGGTGACGAGGGATTAGCCAAAAACATTCAGTACTTC.

The chain combines TRBV6-5 with TRBJ2-1, with D unresolved. The CDR3 runs to 15 residues. Deletions cut 5 bases from V and 6 bases from J, with 17 bases between. Germline CDR1 and CDR2: MNHEY and SVGAGI. This CDR3 reads CASSPPGTSVNEQFF. For the CDR3, the DNA is TGTGCCAGCAGTCCTCCCGGTACCTCGGTCAATGAGCAGTTCTTC.

This clone was found once. The chain employs TRBV5-4 and TRBJ1-1; maybe TRBD1 (6 bases). In germline, CDR1 is SGHNT, CDR2 YYREEE (reference sequence). Trimming stripped 4 bases from V and 4 bases from J, with 14 bases between. The CDR3 has 14 residues. The CDR3 bases are TGTGCCAGCAGCCAAAAACAGGGTTCCACTGAAGCTTTCTTT. Protein: CASSQKQGSTEAFF.

The CDR3 protein is CASSLPGLPTDTQYF. For the CDR3, the DNA is TGTGCCAGCAGTCTTCCGGGACTTCCCACAGATACGCAGTATTTT. The chain joins TRBV28 to TRBJ2-3; TRBD2 is a possible D gene (6 bases). CDR1 and CDR2 from the germline V gene are MDHEN and SYDVKM. The CDR3 is made up of 15 amino acids. Trimming removed 5 bases at V and 2 bases at J, with 14 bases between. The variable domain in full, completed from reference TRBV28 and TRBJ2-3, reads DVKVTQSSRYLVKRTGEKVFLECVQDMDHENMFWYRQDPGLGLRLIYFSYDVKMKEKGDIPEGYSVSREKKERFSLILESASTNQTSMYLCASSLPGLPTDTQYFGPGTRLTVL.

J is TRBJ2-5 and V is TRBV10-2; no clear D gene. Between the trimmed V and J ends, which lost 6 bases and 3 bases, there was a span of 11 bases. Germline CDR1 reads WSHSY; CDR2 reads SAAADI. The CDR3 sequence is 13 residues long. The chain's CDR3 is CASRVQPEETQYF. In nucleotides, the CDR3 is TGCGCCAGCAGAGTCCAGCCAGAAGAGACCCAGTACTTC.